The 3 T cell receptor beta chains below all came from one sample that was sequenced in a study of blood T cell repertoires in COVID-19 (dated by TCRdb to 2019 to 2021). The method behind the library was the immunoSEQ multiplex PCR assay. TCRdb re-hosts the immuneACCESS table, in-frame sequences only. Its copies lack some clones; in the studies checked, an unresolved V gene accounts for under half of them, and the cause for the rest is not known. This sample comprises 350,000 to 550,000 clones, around 89% of them detected only once. 4% to 4.5% of the sample is in the top ten clones. Sequences were obtained from peripheral blood. These receptors were taken from a woman under 40 with acute or convalescent COVID-19.

The chain employs TRBV7-8 and TRBJ1-5; D gene unclear. The CDR3 consists of 15 residues. Deletions cut 5 bases from V and 5 bases from J, with 16 bases between. Germline V gives CDR1 SGHVS, CDR2 FQNEAQ. This CDR3 is CASSTGRMEDQPQHF. The CDR3 DNA reads as TGTGCCAGCAGCACCGGCCGAATGGAGGATCAGCCCCAGCATTTT.

The rearrangement links TRBV27 to TRBJ2-7, with 9 bases that match TRBD2. Germline CDR1 and CDR2: MNHEY and SMNVEV (reference sequence). Trimming cost V 6 bases and J 4 bases; bases outside gene matches: 4. This CDR3 has 13 residues. The chain's CDR3 is CASSSGLAYEQYF. DNA of the CDR3: TGTGCCAGCAGCTCGGGACTAGCATACGAGCAGTACTTC.

The chain joins TRBV30 to TRBJ1-1, with D tentatively TRBD1 (5 bases). The CDR3 runs 14 residues. Germline V gene sequence: CDR1 GTSNPN, CDR2 SVGIG (reference sequence). V lost 0 bases, J lost 0 bases, and 8 bases lay in between. The CDR3 DNA reads TGTGCCTGGAGTGTACCAGGGATGAACACTGAAGCTTTCTTT. The encoded protein is CAWSVPGMNTEAFF.